One and the same sample provided the 11 T cell receptor beta chains below, sequenced in a study of vaccination effects on CD4 cells after COVID-19. Using immunoSEQ multiplex PCR, the repertoire was profiled, and TCRdb retains in-frame clones only, with some absent. The sample includes over 25,000 clones, roughly four fifths seen only once; the top ten take 13% to 15%. Which antigens these TCRs recognize remains unknown. ViraFEST expansion of antigen-specific CD4+ T cells with viral peptide pools preceded sequencing. The authors isolated CD4+ T cells after nine to eleven days of culture. Participants received two doses of either the BNT162b2 or mRNA-1273 vaccine. Material: CD4+ T cells from PBMCs cultured with HCoV-229E spike peptides, obtained after COVID-19 vaccination. The receptors stem from a human donor who received a COVID-19 vaccine.

V and J are TRBV2 and TRBJ2-3; D remains unclear. Per the germline V gene, CDR1 is SNHLY and CDR2 is FYNNEI. Trimming removed 10 bases from V and 6 bases from J, with 17 bases in between. The CDR3 has 13 residues. The CDR3 bases are TGTGCCACAACCCGGGCTCTCCAGGATACGCAGTATTTT. As protein: CATTRALQDTQYF.

This clone was counted only a few times. The chain recombines TRBV5-6 with TRBJ1-2; D remains ambiguous. Germline assignment: CDR1 SGHDT and CDR2 YYEEEE. The CDR3 contains 12 residues. The V end was cut by 1 base, the J end by 5 bases, with 6 bases between. CDR3 amino acids: CASSLFSYGYTF. The DNA of the CDR3 is TGTGCCAGCAGCTTGTTTTCATATGGCTACACCTTC.

The chain uses TRBV19 and TRBJ2-3; the D is unclear. V lost 3 bases and J 8 bases, leaving 12 bases between the germline ends. Germline-derived CDR1 and CDR2 are LNHDA and SQIVND (reference sequence). The CDR3 loop spans 13 amino acids. This chain's CDR3 is CASSMFDGITQYF. The CDR3 nucleotides read TGTGCCAGTAGTATGTTTGATGGGATTACGCAGTATTTT.

The chain is built from TRBV19 and TRBJ1-1; D unclear. The CDR3 spans 15 residues. The germline V gene encodes CDR1 LNHDA and CDR2 SQIVND (reference sequence). Trimming pared 4 bases from V and 3 bases from J, leaving 15 bases between. CDR3 in DNA: TGTGCCAGTAGTAACGTCGGGGTACTCTACACTGAAGCTTTCTTT. Translating it yields CASSNVGVLYTEAFF. Based on the CDR3 plus reference TRBV19 and TRBJ1-1, the full variable domain is DGGITQSPKYLFRKEGQNVTLSCEQNLNHDAMYWYRQDPGQGLRLIYYSQIVNDFQKGDIAEGYSVSREKKESFPLTVTSAQKNPTAFYLCASSNVGVLYTEAFFGQGTRLTVV.

The chain couples TRBV11-3 to TRBJ1-1, with D hard to call. Germline CDR1 reads SGHNT; CDR2 reads YENEEA. The V gene lost 3 bases and the J gene lost 0 bases, with 5 bases spanning the gap. CDR3 length: 13 amino acids. The CDR3, as DNA: TGTGCCAGCAGCTTTGGTCTGAACACTGAAGCTTTCTTT. Translation: CASSFGLNTEAFF.

J is TRBJ2-7 and V is TRBV4-1, with D perhaps TRBD1 or TRBD2 (6 bases each). Trimming removed 5 bases at V and 2 bases at J, with 10 bases between. Germline loops: CDR1 MGHRA, CDR2 YSYEKL. CDR3 length equals 13 residues. This CDR3 reads CASSGGPPYEQYF. DNA for the CDR3: TGCGCCAGCAGCGGGGGGCCTCCCTACGAGCAGTACTTC.

The chain has TRBV6-6 and TRBJ1-5; possibly TRBD1 for D (6 bases). The CDR3 has 15 amino acids. From germline, CDR1 is MNHNY and CDR2 SVGAGI (reference sequence). Trimming took 5 bases from V and 4 from J, leaving 15 bases between them. The CDR3 DNA is TGTGCCAGCAGTCCGACTACAGGGACAAATCAGCCCCAGCATTTT. This sequence encodes CASSPTTGTNQPQHF.

This clone was picked up a small number of times. The V call is TRBV5-1, the J call TRBJ2-1, with D uncertain. Germline V CDR1 and CDR2: SGHRS, YFSETQ. This CDR3 comprises 14 residues. V was cut by 0 bases and J by 6 bases, with 10 bases left in between. DNA of the CDR3: TGCGCCAGCAGCTTGGGGACCCTTGGCAATGAGCAGTTCTTC. Translated, it gives CASSLGTLGNEQFF.

This rearrangement joins TRBV7-9 to TRBJ1-2, with 8 bases matching TRBD1. CDR3 length: 14 residues. The ends lost 5 bases at V and 5 bases at J; junction bases unmatched: 7. Looked up from germline, CDR1 is SEHNR and CDR2 is FQNEAQ (reference sequence). As DNA, the CDR3 is TGTGCCAGCAGCGCATCAGGGGGCGCGTATGGCTACACCTTC. The encoded protein is CASSASGGAYGYTF. Complete variable domain (other parts from reference TRBV7-9 and TRBJ1-2): DTGVSQNPRHKITKRGQNVTFRCDPISEHNRLYWYRQTLGQGPEFLTYFQNEAQLEKSRLLSDRFSAERPKGSFSTLEIQRTEQGDSAMYLCASSASGGAYGYTFGSGTRLTVV.

The rearrangement links TRBV19 to TRBJ2-7; no reliable D call. This CDR3 is 15 amino acids long. Germline assignment: CDR1 LNHDA and CDR2 SQIVND (reference sequence). The V end lost 5 bases, the J end lost 1 base, and 15 bases lay between the germline ends. The CDR3 here is CASSFRHLESYEQYF. CDR3 DNA sequence: TGTGCCAGTAGTTTCCGACATTTAGAATCCTACGAGCAGTACTTC.

This chain links TRBV7-7 with TRBJ1-4; D unclear. Trimming shortened V by 5 bases and J by 8 bases, and 12 bases separated the two germline ends. CDR1 SSHAT and CDR2 FNYEAQ come from the germline V gene (reference sequence). This CDR3 is built from 13 residues. DNA of the CDR3: TGTGCCAGCAGCCAAGCAACGGGGGAAAAACTGTTTTTT. Translated, it gives CASSQATGEKLFF.